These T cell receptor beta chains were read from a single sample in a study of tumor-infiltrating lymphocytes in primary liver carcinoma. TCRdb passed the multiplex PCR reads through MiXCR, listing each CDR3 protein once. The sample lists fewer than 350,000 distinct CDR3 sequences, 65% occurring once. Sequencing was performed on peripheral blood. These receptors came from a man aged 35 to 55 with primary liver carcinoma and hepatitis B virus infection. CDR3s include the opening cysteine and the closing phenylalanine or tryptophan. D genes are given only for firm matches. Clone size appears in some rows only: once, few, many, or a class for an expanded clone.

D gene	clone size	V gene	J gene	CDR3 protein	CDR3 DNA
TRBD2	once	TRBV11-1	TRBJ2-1	CASSLLLAGHYNGQFF	TGTGCCAGCAGCCTCCTACTAGCGGGGCATTACAATGGGCAGTTCTTC
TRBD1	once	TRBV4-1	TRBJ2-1	CASSQTGSMMGGQFF	TGCGCCAGCAGCCAGACAGGGTCGATGATGGGTGGGCAGTTCTTC
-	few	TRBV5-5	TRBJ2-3	CASSLGHADTQYF	TGTGCCAGCAGCTTGGGACACGCAGATACGCAGTATTTT
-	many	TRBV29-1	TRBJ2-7	CSVGPRMPSSYEQYF	TGCAGCGTTGGCCCGCGGATGCCGAGCTCCTACGAGCAGTACTTC
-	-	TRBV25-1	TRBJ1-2	CDSRHQAADGYTF	TGTGACAGCAGACACCAGGCCGCGGATGGCTACACCTTC
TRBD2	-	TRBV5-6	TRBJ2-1	CASNSHGGRFSNEQFF	TGTGCCAGCAACTCCCATGGCGGGAGATTTAGCAATGAGCAGTTTTTC
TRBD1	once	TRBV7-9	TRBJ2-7	CASSLEGARDEQYF	TGTGCCAGCAGCTTAGAGGGGGCGCGGGACGAGCAGTACTTC
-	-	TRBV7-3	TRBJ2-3	CASSLGAGLGTDTQYF	TGTGCCAGCAGCTTAGGGGCGGGACTCGGCACAGATACGCAGTATTTT
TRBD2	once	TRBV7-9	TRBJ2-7	CSSSLAGTSENEQYF	TGTAGCAGCAGCTTGGCCGGGACTAGTGAAAACGAGCAGTACTTC
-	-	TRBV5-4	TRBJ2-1	CASSRFMAPRGDEQFF	TGTGCCAGCAGCCGCTTTATGGCGCCTCGAGGGGATGAGCAGTTCTTC
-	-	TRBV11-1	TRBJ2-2	CASSRWGTGELLF	TGTGCCAGCAGCCGGTGGGGGACCGGGGAGCTGCTTTTT
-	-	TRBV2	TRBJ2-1	CASSEQPSYNEQFF	TGTGCCAGCAGTGAACAGCCCTCCTACAATGAGCAGTTCTTC
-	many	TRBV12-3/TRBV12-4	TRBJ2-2	CASSLMGAGTGELFF	TGTGCCAGCAGTTTAATGGGGGCCGGCACCGGGGAGCTGTTTTTT
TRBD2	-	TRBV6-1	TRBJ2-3	CASSEALRLSGGRSSTDTQYF	TGTGCCAGCAGTGAAGCGCTTCGGCTATCGGGAGGGAGATCTAGCACAGATACGCAGTATTTT
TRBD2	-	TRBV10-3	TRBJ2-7	CAISESLGLAGASYKQYF	TGTGCCATCAGTGAGTCACTCGGGCTAGCGGGAGCGTCCTACAAGCAGTACTTC
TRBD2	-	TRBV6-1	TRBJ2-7	CASSGLAGGCEQYF	TGTGCCAGCAGTGGCCTAGCGGGAGGATGCGAGCAGTACTTC